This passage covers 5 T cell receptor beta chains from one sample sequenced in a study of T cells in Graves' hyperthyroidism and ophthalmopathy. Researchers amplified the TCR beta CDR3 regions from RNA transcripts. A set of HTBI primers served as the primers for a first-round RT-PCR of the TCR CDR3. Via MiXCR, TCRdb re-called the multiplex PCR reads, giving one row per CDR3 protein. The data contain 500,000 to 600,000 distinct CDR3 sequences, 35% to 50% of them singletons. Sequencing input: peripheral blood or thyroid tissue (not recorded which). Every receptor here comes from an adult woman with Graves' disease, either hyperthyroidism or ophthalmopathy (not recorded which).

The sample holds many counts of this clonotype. CDR3 sequence (DNA): TGCAGTGCTAGGACAGGGGGCCTTGTCTATGGCTACACCTTC. As protein: CSARTGGLVYGYTF. The chain has TRBV20-1 and TRBJ1-2; 10 positions match TRBD1. The V segment lost 3 bases and the J segment 4 bases; nucleotides outside the gene matches: 5. CDR1 DFQATT and CDR2 SNEGSKA come from the germline V gene (reference sequence). This CDR3 has 14 residues.

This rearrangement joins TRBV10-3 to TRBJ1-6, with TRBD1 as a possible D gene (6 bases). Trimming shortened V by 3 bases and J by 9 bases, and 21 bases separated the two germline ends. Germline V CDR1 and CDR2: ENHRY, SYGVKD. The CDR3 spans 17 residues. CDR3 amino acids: CAISDPRGGMNGSPLHF. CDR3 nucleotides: TGTGCCATCAGTGACCCACGAGGGGGAATGAACGGTTCACCCCTCCACTTT.

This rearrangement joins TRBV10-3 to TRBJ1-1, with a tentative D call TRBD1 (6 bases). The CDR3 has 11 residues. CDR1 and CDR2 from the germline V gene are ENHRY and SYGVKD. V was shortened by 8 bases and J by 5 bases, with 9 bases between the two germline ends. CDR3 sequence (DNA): TGTGCCATCGGGGGCTGGACTGAAGCTTTCTTT. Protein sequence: CAIGGWTEAFF.

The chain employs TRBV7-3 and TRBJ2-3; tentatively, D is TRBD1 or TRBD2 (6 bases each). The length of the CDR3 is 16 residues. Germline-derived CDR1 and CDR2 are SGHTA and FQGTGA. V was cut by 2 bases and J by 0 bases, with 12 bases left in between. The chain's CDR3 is CASSLGGTPSTDTQYF. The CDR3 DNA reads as TGTGCCAGCAGCTTAGGCGGGACACCAAGCACAGATACGCAGTATTTT.

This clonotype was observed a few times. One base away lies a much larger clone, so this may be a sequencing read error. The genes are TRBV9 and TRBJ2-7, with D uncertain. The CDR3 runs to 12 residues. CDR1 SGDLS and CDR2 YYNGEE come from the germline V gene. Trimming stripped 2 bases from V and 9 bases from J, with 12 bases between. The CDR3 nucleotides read TGTGCCAGCAGCGTCGCAGGCCACGGGCAGTACTTC. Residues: CASSVAGHGQYF.